This is a list of T cell receptor beta chains from one sample in a study of blood T cell repertoires in COVID-19. TCRdb's table, derived via immunoSEQ multiplex PCR, lists solely in-frame clones and lacks some. Seen here are roughly 150,000 clones, roughly 80% observed once, and the top ten hold around 8.6%. Material for sequencing was peripheral blood. The receptors originated from a human donor in a cohort sampled during active COVID-19. The CDR3 runs from the conserved cysteine through the conserved F or W.

V gene: TRBV6-5
CDR3 protein: CASRDLVNTEAFF

V gene: TRBV11-2
CDR3 protein: CASKGAQVPGELFF

V gene: TRBV4-2
CDR3 protein: CASSQRRGGLNEQFF

V gene: TRBV4-2
CDR3 protein: CASSSQTGVGNSPLHF

V gene: TRBV19
CDR3 protein: CASRQGLNTEAFF

V gene: TRBV19
CDR3 protein: CASSPTNGAGELFF

V gene: TRBV6-5
CDR3 protein: CASSYRGSNQPQHF

V gene: TRBV19
CDR3 protein: CASSIEGQAAYEQYF

V gene: TRBV23-1
CDR3 protein: CASSQQVNQLFF

V gene: TRBV19
CDR3 protein: CASSIATGPNYGYTF

V gene: TRBV3-1/TRBV3-2
CDR3 protein: CASSQGQGYGYTF

V gene: TRBV7-3
CDR3 protein: CASSLKGAGSEQYF

V gene: TRBV10-3
CDR3 protein: CAISERQDPYGYTF

V gene: TRBV25-1
CDR3 protein: CASSEPNSMNTEAFF

V gene: TRBV14
CDR3 protein: CASKRSSGNTIYF

V gene: TRBV5-6
CDR3 protein: CASSVDRDRARAFF

V gene: TRBV12-5
CDR3 protein: CASGLMSSYNEQFF

V gene: TRBV6-1
CDR3 protein: CASSAVLSTGGYTGELFF

V gene: TRBV2
CDR3 protein: CASSPLSSNFGNEQFF

V gene: TRBV6-4
CDR3 protein: CASSLTGATTEAFF

V gene: TRBV6-5
CDR3 protein: CASRRQVNQPQHF

V gene: TRBV18
CDR3 protein: CASSGASNQPQHF

V gene: TRBV7-7
CDR3 protein: CASSLAGQGASGELFF

V gene: TRBV11-2
CDR3 protein: CASSSSDNEQFF

V gene: TRBV11-2
CDR3 protein: CASSFGDRLSGNTIYF

V gene: TRBV14
CDR3 protein: CASSTRSGGLYGYTF

V gene: TRBV3-1/TRBV3-2
CDR3 protein: CASSQVSRWDSEAFF

V gene: TRBV19
CDR3 protein: CASSRGRVIGEQYF

V gene: TRBV5-1
CDR3 protein: CASRPDYHRSSYEQYF

V gene: TRBV29-1
CDR3 protein: CSRSGGVGDTQYF

V gene: TRBV11-2
CDR3 protein: CASSFSGPRQPQHF

V gene: TRBV18
CDR3 protein: CASSPRGQGDEKLFF

V gene: TRBV19
CDR3 protein: CASSIKGSGNQPQHF

V gene: TRBV2
CDR3 protein: CASSQGYNEKLFF

V gene: TRBV19
CDR3 protein: CASHLRQGVHQPQHF

V gene: TRBV5-8
CDR3 protein: CASSPYSGPDTQYF

V gene: TRBV10-1
CDR3 protein: CASSDRQGSNEKLFF

V gene: TRBV29-1
CDR3 protein: CSGGQGSGNTIYF

V gene: TRBV6-1
CDR3 protein: CASSGPGTNPDSPLHF

V gene: TRBV18
CDR3 protein: CASSPGGDSYEQYF

V gene: TRBV6-1
CDR3 protein: CASSELRAKDTIYF

V gene: TRBV14
CDR3 protein: CASSREYLAGGSYEQYF

V gene: TRBV18
CDR3 protein: CASSPGRYIQYF

V gene: TRBV6-2/TRBV6-3
CDR3 protein: CASSYLAGGRGNQPQHF

V gene: TRBV7-3
CDR3 protein: CASSPDSNYGYTF

V gene: TRBV19
CDR3 protein: CASSMSGANQPQHF

V gene: TRBV7-2
CDR3 protein: CASSPPGLATNEQYF

V gene: TRBV7-3
CDR3 protein: CASSFSGAETQYF

V gene: TRBV5-4
CDR3 protein: CASSLEQNTEAFF

V gene: TRBV3-1/TRBV3-2
CDR3 protein: CASSPDRVAEQYF

V gene: TRBV6-5
CDR3 protein: CASTQGWGDNNEQFF

V gene: TRBV7-2
CDR3 protein: CASTPGQGADGYTF

V gene: TRBV5-5
CDR3 protein: CASSFVPGNYEQYF

V gene: TRBV6-5
CDR3 protein: CASRRTGKGYKQYF

V gene: TRBV23-1
CDR3 protein: CASSQTPGGNTEAFF

V gene: TRBV19
CDR3 protein: CASSSQGGLDIQYF

V gene: TRBV3-1/TRBV3-2
CDR3 protein: CASSQERGQRETQYF